This T cell receptor (beta chain) was recovered during a study of T-cell reconstitution after alpha-beta-depleted transplantation in children. Preparing the TCRbeta library involved the use of unique molecular identifiers. One entry per CDR3 protein, called by TCRdb with MiXCR from the PCR reads. The sample holds some 440,000 distinct CDR3 sequences; 15% to 20% are singletons and the top ten take about 32%. Findings and limits, study-wide: There were reportedly several hundred expanded graft clones from which alpha-beta T cells came about two months after transplant.

This clonotype was seen a handful of times. Its antigen is unidentified. Trimming took 4 bases from V and 3 from J, leaving 14 bases between them. The CDR3 is 14 amino acids. CDR1 is SGDLS, CDR2 YYNGEE, per germline. Sequencing was performed on PBMCs, mostly from graft donor cells, taken 360 days after TCRalphabeta/CD19-depleted stem cell transplant. The V gene is TRBV9, the J gene TRBJ2-7; D is unclear. The TCR comes from a boy under two years old who had a stem cell transplant for Wiskott-Aldrich syndrome, so the T cells may come from the graft donor. For the CDR3, the DNA is TGTGCCAGCAGCCCCGGAATGTACCTCTACGAGCAGTACTTC. This translates into CASSPGMYLYEQYF.